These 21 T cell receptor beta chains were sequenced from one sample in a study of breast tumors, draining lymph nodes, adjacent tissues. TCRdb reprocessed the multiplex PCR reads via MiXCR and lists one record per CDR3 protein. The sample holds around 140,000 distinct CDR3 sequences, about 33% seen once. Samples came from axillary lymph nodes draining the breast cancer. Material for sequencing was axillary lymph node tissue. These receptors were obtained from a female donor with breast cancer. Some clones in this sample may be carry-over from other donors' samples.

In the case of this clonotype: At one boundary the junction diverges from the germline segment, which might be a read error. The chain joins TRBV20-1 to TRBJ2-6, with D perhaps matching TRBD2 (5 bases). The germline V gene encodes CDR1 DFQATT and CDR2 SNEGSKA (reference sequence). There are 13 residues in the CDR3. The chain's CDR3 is CSARGETVGTEAF. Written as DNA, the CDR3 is TGCAGTGCTAGAGGGGAGACGGTCGGCACTGAAGCTTTC.

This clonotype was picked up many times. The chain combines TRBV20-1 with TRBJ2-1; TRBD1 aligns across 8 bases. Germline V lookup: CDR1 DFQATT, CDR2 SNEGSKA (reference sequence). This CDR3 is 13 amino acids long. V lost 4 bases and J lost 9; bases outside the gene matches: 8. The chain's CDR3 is CSATHRGNSEQFF. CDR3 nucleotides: TGCAGTGCTACCCACAGGGGGAACAGTGAGCAGTTCTTC.

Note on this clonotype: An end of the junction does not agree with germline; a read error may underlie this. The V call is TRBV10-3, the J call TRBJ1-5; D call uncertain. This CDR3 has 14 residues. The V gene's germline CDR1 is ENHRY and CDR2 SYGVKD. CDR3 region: CAISGVQRNQPQHF. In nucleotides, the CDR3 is TGCGCCATCAGTGGGGTACAGAGAAATCAGCCCCAGCATTTT.

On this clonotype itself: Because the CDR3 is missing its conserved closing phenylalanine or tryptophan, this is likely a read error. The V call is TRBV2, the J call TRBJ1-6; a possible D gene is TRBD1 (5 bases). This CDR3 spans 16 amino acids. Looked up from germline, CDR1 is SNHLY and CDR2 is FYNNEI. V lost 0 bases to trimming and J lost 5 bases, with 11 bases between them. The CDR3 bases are TGTGCCAGCAGTGAAGCCGGGACTGAAAATAATTCACCCCTCCACCCT. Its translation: CASSEAGTENNSPLHP.

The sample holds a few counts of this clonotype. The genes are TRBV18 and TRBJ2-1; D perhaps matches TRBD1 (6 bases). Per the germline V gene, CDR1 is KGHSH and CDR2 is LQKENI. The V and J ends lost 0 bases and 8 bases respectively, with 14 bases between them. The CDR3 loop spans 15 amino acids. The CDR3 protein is CASSPPTGPRDEQFF. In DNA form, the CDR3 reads TGTGCCAGCTCACCACCTACAGGGCCTAGGGATGAGCAGTTCTTC.

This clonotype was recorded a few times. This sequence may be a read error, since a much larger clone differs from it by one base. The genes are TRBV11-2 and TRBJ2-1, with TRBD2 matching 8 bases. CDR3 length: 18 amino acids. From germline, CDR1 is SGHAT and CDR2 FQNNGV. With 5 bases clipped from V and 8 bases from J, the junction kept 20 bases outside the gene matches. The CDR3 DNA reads TGTGCCAGCAGCGGAGGGAGGGCTACCGGGGGGGCCTTGGATGAGCAGTTCTTC. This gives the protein CASSGGRATGGALDEQFF.

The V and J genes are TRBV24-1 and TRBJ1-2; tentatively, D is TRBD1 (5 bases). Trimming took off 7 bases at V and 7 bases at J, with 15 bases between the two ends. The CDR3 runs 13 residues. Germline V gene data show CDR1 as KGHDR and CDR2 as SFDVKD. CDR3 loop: CATRTGRGGGYTF. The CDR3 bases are TGTGCCACCAGGACCGGACGGGGGGGTGGCTACACCTTC.

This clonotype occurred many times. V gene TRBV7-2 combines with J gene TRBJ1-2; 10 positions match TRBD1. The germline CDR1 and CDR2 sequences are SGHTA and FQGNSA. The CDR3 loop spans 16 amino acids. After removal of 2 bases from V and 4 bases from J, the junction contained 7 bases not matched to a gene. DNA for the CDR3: TGTGCCAGCAGCTTATCGGGACAGGGGTATGGCTATGGCTACACCTTC. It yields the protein CASSLSGQGYGYGYTF.

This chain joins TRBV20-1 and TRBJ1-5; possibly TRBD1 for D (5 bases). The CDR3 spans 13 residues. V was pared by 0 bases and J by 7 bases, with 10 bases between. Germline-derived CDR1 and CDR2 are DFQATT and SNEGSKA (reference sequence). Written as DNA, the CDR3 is TGCAGTGCTAGAGACAGGGTTAAGCAGCCCCAGCATTTT. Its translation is CSARDRVKQPQHF.

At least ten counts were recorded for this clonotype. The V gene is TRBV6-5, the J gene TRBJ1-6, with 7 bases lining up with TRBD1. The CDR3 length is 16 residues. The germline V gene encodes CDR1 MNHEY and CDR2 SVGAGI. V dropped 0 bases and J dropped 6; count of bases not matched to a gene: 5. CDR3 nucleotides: TGTGCCAGCAGTTACTCGTTAGGGGGCTTTAATTCACCCCTCCACTTT. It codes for CASSYSLGGFNSPLHF.

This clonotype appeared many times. The CDR3 DNA reads as TGCGCCAGCAGCTTGCAGCCTAGCGGGGGGTCAGATACGCAGTATTTT. The encoded protein is CASSLQPSGGSDTQYF. This chain uses TRBV5-1 with TRBJ2-3; 11 bases match TRBD2. Germline CDR1 SGHRS, CDR2 YFSETQ. J lost 4 bases, V lost 1 base, and 5 bases had no gene match. The length of the CDR3 is 16 residues. Combining the CDR3 with reference TRBV5-1 and TRBJ2-3 gives the whole variable domain KAGVTQTPRYLIKTRGQQVTLSCSPISGHRSVSWYQQTPGQGLQFLFEYFSETQRNKGNFPGRFSGRQFSNSRSEMNVSTLELGDSALYLCASSLQPSGGSDTQYFGPGTRLTVL.

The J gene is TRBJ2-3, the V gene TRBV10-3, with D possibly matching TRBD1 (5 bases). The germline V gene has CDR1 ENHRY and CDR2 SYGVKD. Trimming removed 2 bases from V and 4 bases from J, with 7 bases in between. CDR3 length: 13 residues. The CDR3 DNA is TGTGCCATCAGTGAGGGGGCGCCAGATACGCAGTATTTT. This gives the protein CAISEGAPDTQYF.

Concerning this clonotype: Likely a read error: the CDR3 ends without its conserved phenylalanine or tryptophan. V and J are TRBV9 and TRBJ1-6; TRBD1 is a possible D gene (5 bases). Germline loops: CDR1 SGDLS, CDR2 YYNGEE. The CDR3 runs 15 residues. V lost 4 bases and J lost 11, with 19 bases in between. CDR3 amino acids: CASSKAGGSGPPLHS. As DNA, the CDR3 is TGTGCCAGCAGCAAGGCGGGGGGGAGCGGTCCACCCCTCCACTCT.

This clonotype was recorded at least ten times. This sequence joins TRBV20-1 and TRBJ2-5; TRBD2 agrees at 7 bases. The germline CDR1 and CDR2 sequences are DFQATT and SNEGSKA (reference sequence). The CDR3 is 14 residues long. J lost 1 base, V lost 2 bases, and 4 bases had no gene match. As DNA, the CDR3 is TGCAGTGCTAGACCTAGCGGCTCCCAAGAGACCCAGTACTTC. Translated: CSARPSGSQETQYF.

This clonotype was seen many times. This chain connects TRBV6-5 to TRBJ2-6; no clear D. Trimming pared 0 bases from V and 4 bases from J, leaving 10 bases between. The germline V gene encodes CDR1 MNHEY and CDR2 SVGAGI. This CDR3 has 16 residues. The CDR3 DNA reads TGTGCCAGCAGTTACTCGTCAGGCAGAGGGGCCAACGTCCTGACTTTC. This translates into CASSYSSGRGANVLTF.

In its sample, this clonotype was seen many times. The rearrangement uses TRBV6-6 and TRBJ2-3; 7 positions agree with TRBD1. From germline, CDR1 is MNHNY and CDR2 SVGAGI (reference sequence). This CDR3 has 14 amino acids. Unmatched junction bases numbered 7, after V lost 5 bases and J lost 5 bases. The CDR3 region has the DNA TGTGCCAGCAGTGCAGACAGGGTTGGAGATACGCAGTATTTT. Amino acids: CASSADRVGDTQYF.

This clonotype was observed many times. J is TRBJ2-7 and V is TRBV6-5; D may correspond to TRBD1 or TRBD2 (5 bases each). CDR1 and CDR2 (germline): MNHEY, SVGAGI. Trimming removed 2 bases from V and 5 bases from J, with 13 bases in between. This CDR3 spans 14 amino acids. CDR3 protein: CASSYGGVRNEQYF. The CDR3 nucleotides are TGTGCCAGCAGTTACGGGGGAGTCAGGAACGAGCAGTACTTC.

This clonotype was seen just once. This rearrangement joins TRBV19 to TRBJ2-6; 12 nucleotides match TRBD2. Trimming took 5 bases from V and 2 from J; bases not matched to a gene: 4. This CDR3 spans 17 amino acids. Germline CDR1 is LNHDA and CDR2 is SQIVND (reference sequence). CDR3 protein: CASSASGGVAGANVLTF. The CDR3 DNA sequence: TGTGCCAGTAGTGCTAGCGGGGGGGTTGCTGGGGCCAACGTCCTGACTTTC.

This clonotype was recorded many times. CDR3 amino acids: CATSRDRVNEQFF. The CDR3 bases are TGTGCCACCAGTCGGGACAGGGTGAATGAGCAGTTCTTC. The gene calls are TRBV24-1 and TRBJ2-1, with 9 bases lining up with TRBD1. V lost 6 bases to trimming and J lost 7 bases; unmatched junction nucleotides: 3. This CDR3 comprises 13 residues. CDR1 is KGHDR, CDR2 SFDVKD, per germline.

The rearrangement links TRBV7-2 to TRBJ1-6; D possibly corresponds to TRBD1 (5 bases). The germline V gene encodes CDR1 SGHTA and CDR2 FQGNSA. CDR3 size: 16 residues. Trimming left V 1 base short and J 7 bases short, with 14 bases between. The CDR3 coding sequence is TGTGCCAGCAGCTTAGGGGGTCCAGGGTGGAATTCACCCCTCCACTTT. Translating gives CASSLGGPGWNSPLHF.

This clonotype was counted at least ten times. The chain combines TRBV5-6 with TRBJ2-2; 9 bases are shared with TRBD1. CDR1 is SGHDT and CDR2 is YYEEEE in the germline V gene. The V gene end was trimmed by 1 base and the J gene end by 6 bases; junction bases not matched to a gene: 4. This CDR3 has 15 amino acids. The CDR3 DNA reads TGTGCCAGCAGCTTGACAGGGGGCATCGCCGGGGAGCTGTTTTTT. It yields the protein CASSLTGGIAGELFF.